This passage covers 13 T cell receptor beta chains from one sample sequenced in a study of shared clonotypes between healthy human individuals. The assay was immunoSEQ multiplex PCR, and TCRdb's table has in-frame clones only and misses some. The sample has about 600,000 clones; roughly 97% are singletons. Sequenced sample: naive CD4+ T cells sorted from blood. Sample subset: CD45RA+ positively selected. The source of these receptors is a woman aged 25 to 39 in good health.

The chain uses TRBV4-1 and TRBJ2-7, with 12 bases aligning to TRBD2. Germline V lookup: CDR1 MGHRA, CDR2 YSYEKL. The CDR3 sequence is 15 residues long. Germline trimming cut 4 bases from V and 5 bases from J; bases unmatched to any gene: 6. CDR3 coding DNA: TGCGCCAGCAGCCCGCGGACTAGCGGGACGGACGAGCAGTACTTC. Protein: CASSPRTSGTDEQYF.

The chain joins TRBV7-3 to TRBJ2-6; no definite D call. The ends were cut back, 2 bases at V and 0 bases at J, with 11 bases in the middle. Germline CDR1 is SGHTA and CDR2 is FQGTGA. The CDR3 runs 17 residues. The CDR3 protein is CASSLVPGNSGANVLTF. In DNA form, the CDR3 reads TGTGCCAGCAGCTTAGTTCCAGGAAACTCTGGGGCCAACGTCCTGACTTTC.

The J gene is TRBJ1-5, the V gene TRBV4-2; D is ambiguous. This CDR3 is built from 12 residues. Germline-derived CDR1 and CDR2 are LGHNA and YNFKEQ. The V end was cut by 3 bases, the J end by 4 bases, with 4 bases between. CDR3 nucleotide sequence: TGTGCCAGCAGCCAGGGGAATCAGCCCCAGCATTTT. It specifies CASSQGNQPQHF.

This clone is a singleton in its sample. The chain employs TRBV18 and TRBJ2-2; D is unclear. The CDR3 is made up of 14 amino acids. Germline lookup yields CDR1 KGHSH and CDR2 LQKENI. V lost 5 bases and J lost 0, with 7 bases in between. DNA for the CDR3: TGTGCCAGCTCAAAACGAGCGAACACCGGGGAGCTGTTTTTT. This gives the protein CASSKRANTGELFF.

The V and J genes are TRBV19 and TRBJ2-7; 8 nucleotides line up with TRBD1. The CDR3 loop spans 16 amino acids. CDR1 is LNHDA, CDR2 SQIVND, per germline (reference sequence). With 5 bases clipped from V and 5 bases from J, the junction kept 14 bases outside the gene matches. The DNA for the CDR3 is TGTGCCAGTAGTGTACCAGGGGGCCGCCTTTTGGACGAGCAGTACTTC. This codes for CASSVPGGRLLDEQYF.

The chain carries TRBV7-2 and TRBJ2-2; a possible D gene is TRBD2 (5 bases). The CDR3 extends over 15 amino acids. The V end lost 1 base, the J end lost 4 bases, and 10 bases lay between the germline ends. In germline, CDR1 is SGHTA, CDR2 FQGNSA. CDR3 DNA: TGTGCCAGCAGCTTAGAAGCGGTTGCCACCGGGGAGCTGTTTTTT. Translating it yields CASSLEAVATGELFF. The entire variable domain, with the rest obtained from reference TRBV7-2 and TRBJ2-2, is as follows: GAGVSQSPSNKVTEKGKDVELRCDPISGHTALYWYRQSLGQGLEFLIYFQGNSAPDKSGLPSDRFSAERTGGSVSTLTIQRTQQEDSAVYLCASSLEAVATGELFFGEGSRLTVL.

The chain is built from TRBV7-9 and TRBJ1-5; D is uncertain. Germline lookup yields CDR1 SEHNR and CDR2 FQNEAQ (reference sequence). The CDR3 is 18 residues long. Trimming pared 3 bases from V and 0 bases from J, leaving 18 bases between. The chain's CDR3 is CASSLGFDTEYSNQPQHF. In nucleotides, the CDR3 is TGTGCCAGCAGCTTGGGGTTCGACACTGAATATAGCAATCAGCCCCAGCATTTT.

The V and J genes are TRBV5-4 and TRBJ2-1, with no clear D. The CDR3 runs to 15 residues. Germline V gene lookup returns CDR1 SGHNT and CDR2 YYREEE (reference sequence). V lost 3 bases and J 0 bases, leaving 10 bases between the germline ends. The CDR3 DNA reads TGTGCCAGCAGCTATGACCAGAGCTCCTACAATGAGCAGTTCTTC. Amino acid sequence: CASSYDQSSYNEQFF.

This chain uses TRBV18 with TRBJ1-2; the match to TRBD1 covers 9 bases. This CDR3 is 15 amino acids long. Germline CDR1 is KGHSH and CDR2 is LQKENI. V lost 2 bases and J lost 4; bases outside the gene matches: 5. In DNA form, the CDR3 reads TGTGCCAGCTCACCATCCGGGACAGGGAGCTATGGCTACACCTTC. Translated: CASSPSGTGSYGYTF.

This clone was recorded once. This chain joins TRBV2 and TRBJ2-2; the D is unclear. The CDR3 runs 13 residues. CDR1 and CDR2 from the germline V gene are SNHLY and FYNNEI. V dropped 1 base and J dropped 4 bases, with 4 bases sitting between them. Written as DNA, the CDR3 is TGTGCCAGCAGTGAAGAATTCACCGGGGAGCTGTTTTTT. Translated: CASSEEFTGELFF.

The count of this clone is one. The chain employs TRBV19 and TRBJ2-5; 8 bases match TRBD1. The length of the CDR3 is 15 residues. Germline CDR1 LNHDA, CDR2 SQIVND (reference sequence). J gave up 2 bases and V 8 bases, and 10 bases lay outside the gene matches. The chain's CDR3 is CASQSRGRGQETQYF. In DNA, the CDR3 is TGTGCCAGTCAGAGCAGGGGGCGAGGACAAGAGACCCAGTACTTC.

CDR3 loop: CASRLIIAGSNTGELFF. CDR3 DNA: TGCGCCAGCCGATTGATCATAGCGGGATCGAACACCGGGGAGCTGTTTTTT. The chain joins TRBV4-1 to TRBJ2-2; 8 bases match TRBD2. This CDR3 has 17 residues. Germline V gene data show CDR1 as MGHRA and CDR2 as YSYEKL. The ends lost 8 bases at V and 0 bases at J; junction bases unmatched: 11.

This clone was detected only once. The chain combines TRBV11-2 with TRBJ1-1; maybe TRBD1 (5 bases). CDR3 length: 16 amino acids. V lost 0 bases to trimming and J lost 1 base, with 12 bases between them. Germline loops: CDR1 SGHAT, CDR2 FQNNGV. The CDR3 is CASSLDNGGENTEAFF. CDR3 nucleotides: TGTGCCAGCAGCTTAGATAACGGGGGGGAGAACACTGAAGCTTTCTTT.